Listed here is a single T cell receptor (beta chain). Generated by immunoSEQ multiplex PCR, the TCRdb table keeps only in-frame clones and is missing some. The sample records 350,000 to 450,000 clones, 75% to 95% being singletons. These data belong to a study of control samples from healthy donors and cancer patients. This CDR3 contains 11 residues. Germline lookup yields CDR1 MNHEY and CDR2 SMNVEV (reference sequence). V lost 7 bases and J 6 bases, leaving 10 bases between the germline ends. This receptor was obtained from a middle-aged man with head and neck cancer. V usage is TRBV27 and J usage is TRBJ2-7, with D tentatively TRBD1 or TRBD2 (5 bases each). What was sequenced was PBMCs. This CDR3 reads CASTRAGEQYF. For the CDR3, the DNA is TGTGCCAGCACCAGGGCGGGCGAGCAGTACTTC.